The 4 T cell receptor beta chains below were found in one sample sequenced in a study of metastatic and nonmetastatic thyroid tumors (dated by TCRdb to 2020 to 2021). None of the patients had been given any treatment before thyroid surgery. The protocol used for the library was PCR. Sequenced on an Illumina HiSeq 4000. TCRdb reprocessing: public reads trimmed at Q25 with fastp, clones called with MiXCR, in-frame beta chains kept. Across this sample there are about 20,000 clones, with 13% to 15% seen only once. Clones ranked in the top ten supply roughly 15% of the sample. Sequencing used tumor tissue. The receptors shown here come from a female donor with papillary thyroid cancer or a benign thyroid nodule (not recorded which). Some clones in this sample may be carry-over from other donors' samples.

This clone was counted many times. V is TRBV11-2 and J is TRBJ1-5, with 8 bases aligning to TRBD1. Germline V CDR1 and CDR2: SGHAT, FQNNGV. The CDR3 runs to 14 residues. Trimming at V came to 4 bases and at J to 7 bases, leaving 6 bases not matched to a gene. CDR3 in amino acids: CASSWTGSGQPQHF. The CDR3, as DNA: TGTGCCAGCAGCTGGACAGGGTCAGGGCAGCCCCAGCATTTT.

The chain uses TRBV6-9 and TRBJ1-6, with 9 bases fitting TRBD1. The germline CDR1 and CDR2 sequences are MNHGY and SVAAGI. The V gene end was trimmed by 2 bases and the J gene end by 7 bases; junction bases not matched to a gene: 3. This CDR3 has 15 residues. Written as DNA, the CDR3 is TGTGCCAGCAGTTATCTCGGGACAGGGAATTCACCCCTCCACTTT. Its protein is CASSYLGTGNSPLHF.

This clone occurred many times. This sequence joins TRBV2 and TRBJ2-3; D is unclear. This CDR3 contains 14 residues. Per the germline V gene, CDR1 is SNHLY and CDR2 is FYNNEI. Trimming stripped 7 bases from V and 0 bases from J, with 11 bases between. The CDR3 is CASTGYISTDTQYF. CDR3 nucleotide sequence: TGTGCCAGCACAGGTTATATCAGCACAGATACGCAGTATTTT.

This clone showed up many times. This chain connects TRBV20-1 to TRBJ2-3; D not resolved. Between the trimmed V and J ends, which lost 8 bases and 11 bases, there was a span of 14 bases. The CDR3 is made up of 10 amino acids. The germline CDR1 and CDR2 sequences are DFQATT and SNEGSKA (reference sequence). The CDR3 reads CSTGSLEQYF. The CDR3 nucleotides read TGCAGTACTGGGTCATTGGAGCAGTATTTT.